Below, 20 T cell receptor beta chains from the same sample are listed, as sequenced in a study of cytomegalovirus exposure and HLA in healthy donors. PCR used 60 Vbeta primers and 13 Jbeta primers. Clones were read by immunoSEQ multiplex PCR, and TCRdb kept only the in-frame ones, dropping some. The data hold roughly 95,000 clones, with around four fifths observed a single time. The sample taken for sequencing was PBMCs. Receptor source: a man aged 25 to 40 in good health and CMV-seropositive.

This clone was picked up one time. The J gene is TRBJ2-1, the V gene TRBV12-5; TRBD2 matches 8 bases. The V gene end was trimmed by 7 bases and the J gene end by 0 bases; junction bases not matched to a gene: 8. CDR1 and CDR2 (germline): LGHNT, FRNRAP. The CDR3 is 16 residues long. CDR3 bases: TGTGCTAGTGCCCGACTAGCGTCCCGCTCCTACAATGAGCAGTTCTTC. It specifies CASARLASRSYNEQFF.

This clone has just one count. This CDR3 is CASSPGPPGYGYTF. The CDR3 DNA follows: TGTGCCAGCTCACCGGGGCCCCCAGGCTATGGCTACACCTTC. The chain combines TRBV18 with TRBJ1-2; perhaps TRBD1 as D (5 bases). V gave up 3 bases and J gave up 4 bases, with 12 bases separating them. Germline values: CDR1 KGHSH, CDR2 LQKENI. The CDR3 spans 14 residues.

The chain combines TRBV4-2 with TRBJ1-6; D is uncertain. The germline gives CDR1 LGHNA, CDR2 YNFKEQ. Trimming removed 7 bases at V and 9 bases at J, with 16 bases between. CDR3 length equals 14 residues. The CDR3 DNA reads TGTGCCAGCAAGGAGACGGTAGGAGTTTCACCCCTCCACTTT. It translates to CASKETVGVSPLHF.

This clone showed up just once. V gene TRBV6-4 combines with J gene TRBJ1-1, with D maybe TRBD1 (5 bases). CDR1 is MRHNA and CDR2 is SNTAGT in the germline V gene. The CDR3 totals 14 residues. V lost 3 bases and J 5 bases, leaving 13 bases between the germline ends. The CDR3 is CASSDGAKGTEAFF. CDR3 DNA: TGTGCCAGCAGTGATGGGGCAAAAGGGACTGAAGCTTTCTTT.

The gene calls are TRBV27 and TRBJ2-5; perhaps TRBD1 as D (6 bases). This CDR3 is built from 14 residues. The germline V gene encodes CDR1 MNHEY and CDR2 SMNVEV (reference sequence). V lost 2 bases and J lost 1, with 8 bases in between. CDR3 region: CASSLRTAQETQYF. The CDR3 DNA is TGTGCCAGCAGTTTAAGGACAGCCCAAGAGACCCAGTACTTC.

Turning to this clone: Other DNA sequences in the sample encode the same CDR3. CDR3 sequence reads: CASSYVREGRQYF. The CDR3 nucleotides are TGTGCCAGCAGTTACGTCCGGGAGGGCAGGCAGTATTTT. This chain joins TRBV6-6 and TRBJ2-3; 8 nucleotides align to TRBD2. V lost 2 bases, J lost 11 bases, and 6 bases stayed unmatched. This CDR3 has 13 residues. Germline loops: CDR1 MNHNY, CDR2 SVGAGI (reference sequence).

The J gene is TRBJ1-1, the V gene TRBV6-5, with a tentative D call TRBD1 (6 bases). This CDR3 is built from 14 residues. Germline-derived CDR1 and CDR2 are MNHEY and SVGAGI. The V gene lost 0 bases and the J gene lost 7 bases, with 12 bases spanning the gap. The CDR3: CASSYSGTPIEAFF. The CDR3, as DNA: TGTGCCAGCAGTTACTCCGGGACACCAATTGAAGCTTTCTTT.

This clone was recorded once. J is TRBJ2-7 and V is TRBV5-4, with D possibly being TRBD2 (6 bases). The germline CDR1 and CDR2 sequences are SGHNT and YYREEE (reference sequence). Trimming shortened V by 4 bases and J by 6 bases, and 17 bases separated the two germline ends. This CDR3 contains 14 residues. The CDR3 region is CASSPGLPEGEQYF. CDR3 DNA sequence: TGTGCCAGCAGCCCCGGACTCCCGGAGGGCGAGCAGTACTTC.

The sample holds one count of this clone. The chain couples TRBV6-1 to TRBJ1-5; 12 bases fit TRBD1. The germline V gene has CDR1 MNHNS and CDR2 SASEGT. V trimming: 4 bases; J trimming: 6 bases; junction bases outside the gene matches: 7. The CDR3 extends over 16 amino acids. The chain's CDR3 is CASSGRDRGRIQPQHF. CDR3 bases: TGTGCCAGCAGTGGTAGGGACAGGGGGCGCATTCAGCCCCAGCATTTT.

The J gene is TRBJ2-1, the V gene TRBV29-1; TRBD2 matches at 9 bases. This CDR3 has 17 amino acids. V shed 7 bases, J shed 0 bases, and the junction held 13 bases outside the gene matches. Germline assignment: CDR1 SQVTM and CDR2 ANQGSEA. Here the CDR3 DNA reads TGCAGCGAACGACCGGGACTAGCTTTGAGCTCCTACAATGAGCAGTTCTTC. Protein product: CSERPGLALSSYNEQFF.

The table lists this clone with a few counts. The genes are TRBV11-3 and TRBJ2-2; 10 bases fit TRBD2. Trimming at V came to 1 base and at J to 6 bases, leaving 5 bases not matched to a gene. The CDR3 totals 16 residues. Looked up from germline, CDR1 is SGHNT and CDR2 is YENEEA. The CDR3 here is CASSLVLAGVAGELFF. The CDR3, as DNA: TGTGCCAGCAGCTTAGTTCTAGCGGGAGTAGCCGGGGAGCTGTTTTTT.

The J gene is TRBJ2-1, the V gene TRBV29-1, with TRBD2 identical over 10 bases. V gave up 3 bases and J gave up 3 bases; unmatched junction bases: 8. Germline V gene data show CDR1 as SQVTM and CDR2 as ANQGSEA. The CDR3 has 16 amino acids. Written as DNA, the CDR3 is TGCAGCGTTGAGACCTCCTCTAGCGGGGGCTACAATGAGCAGTTCTTC. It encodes CSVETSSSGGYNEQFF.

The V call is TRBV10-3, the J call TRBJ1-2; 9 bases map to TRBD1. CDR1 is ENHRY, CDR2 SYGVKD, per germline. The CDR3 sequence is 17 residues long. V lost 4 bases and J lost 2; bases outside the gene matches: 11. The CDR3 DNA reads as TGTGCCATCAGTGGACCCGGGAGGACAGGGGTGAACTATGGCTACACCTTC. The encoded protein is CAISGPGRTGVNYGYTF.

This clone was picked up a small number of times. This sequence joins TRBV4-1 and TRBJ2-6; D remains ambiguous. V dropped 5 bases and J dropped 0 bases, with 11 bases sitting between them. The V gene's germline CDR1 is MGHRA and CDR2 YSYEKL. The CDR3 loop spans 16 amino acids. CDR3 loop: CASSSRINSGANVLTF. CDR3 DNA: TGCGCCAGCAGCAGCCGTATAAACTCTGGGGCCAACGTCCTGACTTTC.

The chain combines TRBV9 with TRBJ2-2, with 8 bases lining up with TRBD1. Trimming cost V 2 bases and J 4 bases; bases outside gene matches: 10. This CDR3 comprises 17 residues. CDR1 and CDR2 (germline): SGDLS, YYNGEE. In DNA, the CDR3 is TGTGCCAGCAGCGTCAGGGGGCCCCCCGGGGTCACCGGGGAGCTGTTTTTT. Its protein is CASSVRGPPGVTGELFF.

This chain's CDR3 is CASSLAGDNYGYTF. Written as DNA, the CDR3 is TGCGCCAGCAGCTTGGCAGGTGATAACTATGGCTACACCTTC. This chain joins TRBV5-1 and TRBJ1-2, with D hard to call. Germline V CDR1 and CDR2: SGHRS, YFSETQ. Trimming pared 0 bases from V and 1 base from J, leaving 7 bases between. This CDR3 contains 14 residues.

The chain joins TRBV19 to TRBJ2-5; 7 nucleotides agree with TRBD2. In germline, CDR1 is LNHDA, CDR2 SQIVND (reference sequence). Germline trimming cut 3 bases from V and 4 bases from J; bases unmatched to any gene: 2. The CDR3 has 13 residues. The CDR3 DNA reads TGTGCCAGTAGTATGACTAGCCGAGAGACCCAGTACTTC. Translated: CASSMTSRETQYF. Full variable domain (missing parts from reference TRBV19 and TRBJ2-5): DGGITQSPKYLFRKEGQNVTLSCEQNLNHDAMYWYRQDPGQGLRLIYYSQIVNDFQKGDIAEGYSVSREKKESFPLTVTSAQKNPTAFYLCASSMTSRETQYFGPGTRLLVL.

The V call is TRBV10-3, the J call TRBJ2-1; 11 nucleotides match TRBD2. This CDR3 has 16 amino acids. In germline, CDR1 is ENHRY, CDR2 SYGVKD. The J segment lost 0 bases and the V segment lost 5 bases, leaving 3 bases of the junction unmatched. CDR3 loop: CAISRLAGLSYNEQFF. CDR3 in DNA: TGTGCCATCAGTCGACTAGCGGGGCTCTCCTACAATGAGCAGTTCTTC.

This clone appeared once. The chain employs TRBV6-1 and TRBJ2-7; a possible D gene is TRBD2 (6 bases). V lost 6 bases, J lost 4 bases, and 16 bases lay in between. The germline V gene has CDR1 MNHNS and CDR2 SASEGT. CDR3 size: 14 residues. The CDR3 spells CASSFPGEVYEQYF. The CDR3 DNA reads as TGTGCCAGCAGCTTCCCGGGGGAGGTGTACGAGCAGTACTTC.

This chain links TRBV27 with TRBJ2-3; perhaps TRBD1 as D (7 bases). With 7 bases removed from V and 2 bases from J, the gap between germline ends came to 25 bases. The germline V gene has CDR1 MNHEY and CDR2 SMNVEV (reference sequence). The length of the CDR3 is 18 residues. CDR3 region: CASTVGSGGLAVTDTQYF. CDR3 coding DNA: TGTGCCAGCACAGTGGGGTCAGGGGGGTTAGCTGTCACAGATACGCAGTATTTT.